This is a list of T cell receptor beta chains from one sample in a study of blood T cell repertoires in COVID-19. TCRdb's copy holds only in-frame clones and misses some; the assay was immunoSEQ multiplex PCR. Of approximately 220,000 clones in the sample, approximately 84% were seen once. The sample was peripheral blood. The source is a man aged 50 or older with acute or convalescent COVID-19. Each CDR3 is given with its conserved first and last residue. The D gene is left open where the match is weak. Clone size is stated in some rows and not others, as once, few, many or a class when expanded.

CDR3 length: 17
V gene: TRBV3-1/TRBV3-2
J gene: TRBJ2-7
clone size: NA
D gene: TRBD2
CDR3 protein: CASSPTFSSGVGGEQYF
CDR3 DNA: TGTGCCAGCAGCCCGACCTTCTCAAGCGGGGTCGGAGGCGAGCAGTACTTC

CDR3 length: 14
V gene: TRBV11-2
J gene: TRBJ2-7
clone size: NA
D gene: NA
CDR3 protein: CASSLDRGSYEQYF
CDR3 DNA: TGTGCCAGCAGCTTAGACAGGGGTTCCTACGAGCAGTACTTC

CDR3 length: 16
V gene: TRBV19
J gene: TRBJ1-5
clone size: few
D gene: NA
CDR3 protein: CASSTLSRGNNQPQHF
CDR3 DNA: TGTGCCAGTAGTACCCTGAGCAGGGGAAACAATCAGCCCCAGCATTTT

CDR3 length: 15
V gene: TRBV6-1
J gene: TRBJ1-5
clone size: NA
D gene: NA
CDR3 protein: CASSDRSQRNQPQHF
CDR3 DNA: TGTGCCAGCAGTGACAGGTCCCAAAGGAATCAGCCCCAGCATTTT

CDR3 length: 16
V gene: TRBV4-2
J gene: TRBJ1-1
clone size: NA
D gene: TRBD1
CDR3 protein: CASRLLGTAENTEAFF
CDR3 DNA: TGTGCCAGCAGGCTTCTAGGGACAGCGGAGAACACTGAAGCTTTCTTT

CDR3 length: 14
V gene: TRBV30
J gene: TRBJ1-1
clone size: NA
D gene: NA
CDR3 protein: CAWSRPDLNTEAFF
CDR3 DNA: TGTGCCTGGAGTCGCCCGGACTTAAACACTGAAGCTTTCTTT

CDR3 length: 17
V gene: TRBV6-2/TRBV6-3
J gene: TRBJ2-1
clone size: once
D gene: NA
CDR3 protein: CASSYPVLTSPYNEQFF
CDR3 DNA: TGTGCCAGCAGTTACCCTGTTTTGACTTCCCCGTACAATGAGCAGTTCTTC

CDR3 length: 12
V gene: TRBV12-3/TRBV12-4
J gene: TRBJ1-2
clone size: NA
D gene: NA
CDR3 protein: CASSPGDYGYTF
CDR3 DNA: TGTGCCAGCAGTCCGGGGGACTATGGCTACACCTTC

CDR3 length: 18
V gene: TRBV5-6
J gene: TRBJ1-1
clone size: NA
D gene: TRBD1
CDR3 protein: CASSNTGGARTMNTEAFF
CDR3 DNA: TGTGCCAGCAGCAATACAGGGGGCGCACGTACCATGAACACTGAAGCTTTCTTT

CDR3 length: 16
V gene: TRBV19
J gene: TRBJ1-5
clone size: NA
D gene: NA
CDR3 protein: CASTSGTKGSNQPQHF
CDR3 DNA: TGTGCCAGTACCTCCGGGACAAAAGGGAGCAATCAGCCCCAGCATTTT

CDR3 length: 16
V gene: TRBV7-3
J gene: TRBJ2-1
clone size: NA
D gene: TRBD2
CDR3 protein: CASSLQGTSGAHEQFF
CDR3 DNA: TGTGCCAGCAGCCTCCAGGGGACTAGCGGGGCCCATGAGCAGTTCTTC

CDR3 length: 14
V gene: TRBV18
J gene: TRBJ2-2
clone size: NA
D gene: NA
CDR3 protein: CASSPARGSGELFF
CDR3 DNA: TGTGCCAGCTCACCTGCCAGGGGCTCCGGGGAGCTGTTTTTT

CDR3 length: 15
V gene: TRBV6-5
J gene: TRBJ2-3
clone size: NA
D gene: TRBD2
CDR3 protein: CASSFGDYCTDTQYF
CDR3 DNA: TGTGCCAGCAGTTTTGGGGACTACTGCACAGATACGCAGTATTTT

CDR3 length: 13
V gene: TRBV5-1
J gene: TRBJ1-1
clone size: NA
D gene: NA
CDR3 protein: CASSLVGQGEAFF
CDR3 DNA: TGCGCCAGCAGCTTGGTTGGCCAGGGGGAAGCTTTCTTT

CDR3 length: 19
V gene: TRBV7-8
J gene: TRBJ1-1
clone size: NA
D gene: TRBD1
CDR3 protein: CASSPDRGLGFLMNTEAFF
CDR3 DNA: TGTGCCAGCAGCCCCGACAGGGGGCTTGGGTTTTTGATGAACACTGAAGCTTTCTTT

CDR3 length: 13
V gene: TRBV3-1/TRBV3-2
J gene: TRBJ1-2
clone size: NA
D gene: TRBD1
CDR3 protein: CASSPRTGVGYTF
CDR3 DNA: TGTGCCAGCAGCCCGCGGACAGGGGTCGGCTACACCTTC

CDR3 length: 16
V gene: TRBV20-1
J gene: TRBJ2-3
clone size: NA
D gene: NA
CDR3 protein: CSASGRLALGTDTQYF
CDR3 DNA: TGCAGTGCTAGTGGTCGGCTAGCGTTGGGCACAGATACGCAGTATTTT

CDR3 length: 17
V gene: TRBV4-2
J gene: TRBJ2-3
clone size: NA
D gene: NA
CDR3 protein: CASSQDHHSASTDTQYF
CDR3 DNA: TGTGCCAGCAGCCAAGACCACCACAGTGCTAGCACAGATACGCAGTATTTT

CDR3 length: 13
V gene: TRBV15
J gene: TRBJ1-5
clone size: NA
D gene: NA
CDR3 protein: CATSRDEGQPQHF
CDR3 DNA: TGTGCCACCAGCAGAGATGAGGGACAGCCCCAGCATTTT

CDR3 length: 16
V gene: TRBV7-2
J gene: TRBJ2-7
clone size: NA
D gene: TRBD1
CDR3 protein: CASSLVPGQGYDEQYF
CDR3 DNA: TGTGCCAGCAGCTTAGTCCCGGGACAGGGGTACGACGAGCAGTACTTC

CDR3 length: 16
V gene: TRBV27
J gene: TRBJ1-1
clone size: NA
D gene: TRBD1
CDR3 protein: CASRDKGQGVNTEAFF
CDR3 DNA: TGTGCCAGCAGAGATAAGGGACAGGGGGTGAACACTGAAGCTTTCTTT

CDR3 length: 14
V gene: TRBV5-1
J gene: TRBJ2-7
clone size: NA
D gene: NA
CDR3 protein: CASSSGSPLNEQYF
CDR3 DNA: TGCGCCAGCAGCTCCGGTTCCCCGCTCAACGAGCAGTACTTC

CDR3 length: 16
V gene: TRBV4-1
J gene: TRBJ1-1
clone size: NA
D gene: NA
CDR3 protein: CASSQVGRLGDTEAFF
CDR3 DNA: TGCGCCAGCAGCCAAGTCGGTAGGTTAGGGGACACTGAAGCTTTCTTT

CDR3 length: 15
V gene: TRBV12-5
J gene: TRBJ2-7
clone size: NA
D gene: NA
CDR3 protein: CASGLSANRAYEQYF
CDR3 DNA: TGTGCTAGTGGTTTGTCGGCTAACAGGGCCTACGAGCAGTACTTC

CDR3 length: 14
V gene: TRBV6-2/TRBV6-3
J gene: TRBJ2-1
clone size: once
D gene: NA
CDR3 protein: CASSYQYAIYEQFF
CDR3 DNA: TGTGCCAGCAGTTACCAATATGCTATCTATGAGCAGTTCTTC

CDR3 length: 15
V gene: TRBV7-8
J gene: TRBJ2-7
clone size: NA
D gene: NA
CDR3 protein: CASSLVLKSSYEQYF
CDR3 DNA: TGTGCCAGCAGCTTAGTCCTCAAGAGCTCCTACGAGCAGTACTTC

CDR3 length: 13
V gene: TRBV9
J gene: TRBJ1-3
clone size: NA
D gene: NA
CDR3 protein: CASSVSRGNTIYF
CDR3 DNA: TGTGCCAGCAGCGTAAGTAGAGGAAACACCATATATTTT

CDR3 length: 16
V gene: TRBV6-2/TRBV6-3
J gene: TRBJ1-3
clone size: NA
D gene: NA
CDR3 protein: CASSMGFRLTGNTIYF
CDR3 DNA: TGTGCCAGCAGCATGGGTTTCAGGCTTACTGGAAACACCATATATTTT

CDR3 length: 13
V gene: TRBV6-6
J gene: TRBJ1-1
clone size: NA
D gene: NA
CDR3 protein: CASNSIMNTEAFF
CDR3 DNA: TGTGCCAGCAACTCGATCATGAACACTGAAGCTTTCTTT

CDR3 length: 19
V gene: TRBV7-2
J gene: TRBJ1-1
clone size: NA
D gene: NA
CDR3 protein: CASSNQPIYRVVGRTEAFF
CDR3 DNA: TGTGCCAGCAGCAACCAACCCATCTACAGGGTTGTCGGGAGGACTGAAGCTTTCTTT

CDR3 length: 12
V gene: TRBV30
J gene: TRBJ2-1
clone size: once
D gene: NA
CDR3 protein: CAWSIRYNEQFF
CDR3 DNA: TGTGCCTGGAGTATCCGTTACAATGAGCAGTTCTTC

CDR3 length: 14
V gene: TRBV18
J gene: TRBJ1-2
clone size: NA
D gene: NA
CDR3 protein: CASSPRTENYGYTF
CDR3 DNA: TGTGCCAGCTCACCACGGACAGAGAACTATGGCTACACCTTC

CDR3 length: 14
V gene: TRBV7-2
J gene: TRBJ1-2
clone size: NA
D gene: NA
CDR3 protein: CASSLPGLGYGYTF
CDR3 DNA: TGTGCCAGCAGCTTACCGGGACTCGGCTATGGCTACACCTTC

CDR3 length: 12
V gene: TRBV19
J gene: TRBJ2-4
clone size: NA
D gene: TRBD1
CDR3 protein: CASSIGRDRVDF
CDR3 DNA: TGTGCCAGTAGTATAGGTCGGGACAGGGTGGACTTC

CDR3 length: 15
V gene: TRBV5-4
J gene: TRBJ1-1
clone size: few
D gene: TRBD1
CDR3 protein: CASSIGTGSVTEAFF
CDR3 DNA: TGTGCCAGCAGCATAGGGACAGGAAGTGTAACTGAAGCTTTCTTT

CDR3 length: 15
V gene: TRBV18
J gene: TRBJ2-5
clone size: NA
D gene: TRBD1
CDR3 protein: CASSPGTGWQETQYF
CDR3 DNA: TGTGCCAGCTCACCTGGGACAGGATGGCAAGAGACCCAGTACTTC

CDR3 length: 19
V gene: TRBV5-1
J gene: TRBJ1-1
clone size: once
D gene: NA
CDR3 protein: CASSRPALGGDMMNTEAFF
CDR3 DNA: TGCGCCAGCAGCCGCCCGGCCCTTGGGGGGGATATGATGAACACTGAAGCTTTCTTT